These 2 T cell receptor beta chains came from one sample sequenced in a study of T cell responses to AZD1222 COVID-19 vaccine. Only in-frame clones appear in the TCRdb table, and some are missing; sequencing was by immunoSEQ multiplex PCR. The table records tens of thousands of clones, around nine tenths of them present only once. The material sequenced was peripheral blood, taken on day 0 of AZD1222 vaccination. The source is an adult in good health.

This chain connects TRBV19 to TRBJ2-3; 11 nucleotides match TRBD2. J lost 4 bases, V lost 4 bases, and 7 bases had no gene match. Germline CDR1 is LNHDA and CDR2 is SQIVND (reference sequence). The CDR3 covers 16 residues. Written as DNA, the CDR3 is TGTGCCAGTAGTAAATATACTAGCGGGAGCTCAGATACGCAGTATTTT. This gives the protein CASSKYTSGSSDTQYF. Full variable domain (outside the CDR3, taken from reference TRBV19 and TRBJ2-3): DGGITQSPKYLFRKEGQNVTLSCEQNLNHDAMYWYRQDPGQGLRLIYYSQIVNDFQKGDIAEGYSVSREKKESFPLTVTSAQKNPTAFYLCASSKYTSGSSDTQYFGPGTRLTVL.

The V gene is TRBV18, the J gene TRBJ2-2; 7 positions agree with TRBD2. The CDR3 has 15 amino acids. The V gene's germline CDR1 is KGHSH and CDR2 LQKENI. V lost 5 bases, J lost 2 bases, and 5 bases stayed unmatched. The CDR3 loop is CASSSPGLNTGELFF. DNA for the CDR3: TGTGCCAGCTCATCGCCGGGACTAAACACCGGGGAGCTGTTTTTT.